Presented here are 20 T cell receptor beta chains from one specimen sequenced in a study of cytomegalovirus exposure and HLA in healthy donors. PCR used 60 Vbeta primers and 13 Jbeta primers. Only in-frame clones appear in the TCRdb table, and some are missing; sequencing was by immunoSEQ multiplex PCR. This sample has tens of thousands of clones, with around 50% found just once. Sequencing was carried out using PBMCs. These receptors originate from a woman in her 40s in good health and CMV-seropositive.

The CDR3: CASSQPKVGQGNGYTF. CDR3 bases: TGTGCCAGCAGCCAGCCAAAGGTTGGGCAGGGCAATGGCTACACCTTC. The chain carries TRBV4-2 and TRBJ1-2, with D perhaps TRBD1 (5 bases). Germline CDR1 is LGHNA and CDR2 is YNFKEQ. Trimming pared 3 bases from V and 6 bases from J, leaving 20 bases between. CDR3 length equals 16 residues.

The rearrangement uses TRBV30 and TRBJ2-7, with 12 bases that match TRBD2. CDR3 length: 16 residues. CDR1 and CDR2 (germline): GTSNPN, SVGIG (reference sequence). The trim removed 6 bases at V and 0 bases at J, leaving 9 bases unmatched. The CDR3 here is CACPSRLAGASYEQYF. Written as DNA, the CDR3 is TGTGCCTGCCCATCACGACTAGCGGGGGCCTCCTACGAGCAGTACTTC.

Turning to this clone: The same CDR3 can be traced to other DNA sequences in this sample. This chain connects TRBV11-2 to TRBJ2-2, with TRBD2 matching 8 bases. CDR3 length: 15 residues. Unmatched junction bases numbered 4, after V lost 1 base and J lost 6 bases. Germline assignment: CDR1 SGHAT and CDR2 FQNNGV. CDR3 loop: CASSLVAGGPGELFF. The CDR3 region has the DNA TGTGCCAGCAGCTTAGTCGCGGGGGGCCCCGGGGAGCTGTTTTTT.

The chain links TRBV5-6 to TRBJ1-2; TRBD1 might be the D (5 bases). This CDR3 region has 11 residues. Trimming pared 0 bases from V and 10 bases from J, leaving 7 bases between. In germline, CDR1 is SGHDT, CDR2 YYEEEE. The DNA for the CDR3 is TGTGCCAGCAGCTTGGAAGGGGCCTACACCTTC. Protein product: CASSLEGAYTF.

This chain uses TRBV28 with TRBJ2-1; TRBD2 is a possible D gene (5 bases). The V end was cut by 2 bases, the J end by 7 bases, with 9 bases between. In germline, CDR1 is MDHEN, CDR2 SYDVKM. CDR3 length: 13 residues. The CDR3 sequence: CASSLGGRNEQFF. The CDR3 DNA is TGTGCCAGCAGTTTAGGAGGCAGGAATGAGCAGTTCTTC. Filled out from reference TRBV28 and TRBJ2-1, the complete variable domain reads DVKVTQSSRYLVKRTGEKVFLECVQDMDHENMFWYRQDPGLGLRLIYFSYDVKMKEKGDIPEGYSVSREKKERFSLILESASTNQTSMYLCASSLGGRNEQFFGPGTRLTVL.

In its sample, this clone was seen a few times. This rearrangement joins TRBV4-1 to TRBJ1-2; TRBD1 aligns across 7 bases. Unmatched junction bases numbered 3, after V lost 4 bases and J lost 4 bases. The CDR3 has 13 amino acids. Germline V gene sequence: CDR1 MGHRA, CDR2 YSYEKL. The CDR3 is CASSRQGPYGYTF. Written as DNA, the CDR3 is TGCGCCAGCAGCCGACAGGGTCCCTATGGCTACACCTTC.

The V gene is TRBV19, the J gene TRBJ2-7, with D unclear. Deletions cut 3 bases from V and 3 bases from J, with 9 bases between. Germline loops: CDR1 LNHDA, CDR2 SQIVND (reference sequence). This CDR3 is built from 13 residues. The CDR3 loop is CASSIGHNYEQYF. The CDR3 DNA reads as TGTGCCAGTAGTATTGGTCACAACTACGAGCAGTACTTC.

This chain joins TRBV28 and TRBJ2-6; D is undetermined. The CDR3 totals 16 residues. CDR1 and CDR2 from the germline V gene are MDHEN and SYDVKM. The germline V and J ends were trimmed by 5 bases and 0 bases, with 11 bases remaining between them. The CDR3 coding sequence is TGTGCCAGCAGTCGCATTACAGCCTCTGGGGCCAACGTCCTGACTTTC. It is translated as CASSRITASGANVLTF. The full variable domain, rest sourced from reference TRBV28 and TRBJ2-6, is DVKVTQSSRYLVKRTGEKVFLECVQDMDHENMFWYRQDPGLGLRLIYFSYDVKMKEKGDIPEGYSVSREKKERFSLILESASTNQTSMYLCASSRITASGANVLTFGAGSRLTVL.

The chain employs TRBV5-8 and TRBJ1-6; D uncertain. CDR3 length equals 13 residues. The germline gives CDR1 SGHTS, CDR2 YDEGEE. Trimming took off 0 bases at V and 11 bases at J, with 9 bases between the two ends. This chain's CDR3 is CASSLDPGTPLHF. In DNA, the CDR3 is TGTGCCAGCAGCTTGGATCCCGGGACACCCCTCCACTTT.

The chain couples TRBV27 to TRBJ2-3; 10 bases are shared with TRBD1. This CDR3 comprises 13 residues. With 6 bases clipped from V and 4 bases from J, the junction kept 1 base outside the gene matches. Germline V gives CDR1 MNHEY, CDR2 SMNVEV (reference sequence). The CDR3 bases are TGTGCCAGCAGGGGGACAGGGGCAGATACGCAGTATTTT. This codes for CASRGTGADTQYF.

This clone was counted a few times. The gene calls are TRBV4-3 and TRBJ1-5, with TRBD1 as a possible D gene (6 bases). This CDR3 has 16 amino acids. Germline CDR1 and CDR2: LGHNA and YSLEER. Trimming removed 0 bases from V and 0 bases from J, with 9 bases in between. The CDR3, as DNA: TGCGCCAGCAGCCAAGATCGACAGGTTAGCAATCAGCCCCAGCATTTT. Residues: CASSQDRQVSNQPQHF.

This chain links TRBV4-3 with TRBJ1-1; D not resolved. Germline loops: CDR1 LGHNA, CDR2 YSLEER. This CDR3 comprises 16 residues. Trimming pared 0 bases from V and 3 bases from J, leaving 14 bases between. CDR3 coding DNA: TGCGCCAGCAGCCAAGAAATGTACGGGGTGGACACTGAAGCTTTCTTT. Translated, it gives CASSQEMYGVDTEAFF.

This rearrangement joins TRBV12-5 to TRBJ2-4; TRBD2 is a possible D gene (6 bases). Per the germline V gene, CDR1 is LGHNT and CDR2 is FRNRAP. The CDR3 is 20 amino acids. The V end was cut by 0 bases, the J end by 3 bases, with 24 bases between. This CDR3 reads CASGLVSGVPWGRNKNIQYF. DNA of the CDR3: TGTGCTAGTGGTTTGGTTTCGGGAGTTCCTTGGGGACGAAACAAAAACATTCAGTACTTC.

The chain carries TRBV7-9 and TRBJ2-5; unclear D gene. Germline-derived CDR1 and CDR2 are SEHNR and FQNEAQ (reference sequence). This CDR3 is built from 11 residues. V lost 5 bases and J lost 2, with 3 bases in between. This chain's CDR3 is CASSHQETQYF. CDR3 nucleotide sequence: TGTGCCAGCAGCCATCAAGAGACCCAGTACTTC.

CDR3 loop: CARITSSSSYNEQFF. DNA of the CDR3: TGTGCCAGAATTACTAGCTCGAGCTCCTACAATGAGCAGTTCTTC. The chain has TRBV27 and TRBJ2-1, with D possibly TRBD2 on 6 matching bases. This CDR3 contains 15 residues. Looked up from germline, CDR1 is MNHEY and CDR2 is SMNVEV (reference sequence). Trimming shortened V by 9 bases and J by 0 bases, and 15 bases separated the two germline ends.

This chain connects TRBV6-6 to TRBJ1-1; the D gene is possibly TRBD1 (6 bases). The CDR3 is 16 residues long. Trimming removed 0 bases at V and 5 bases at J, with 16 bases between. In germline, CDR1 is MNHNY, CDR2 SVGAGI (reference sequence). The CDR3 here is CASSYSNPGEGTEAFF. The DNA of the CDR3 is TGTGCCAGCAGTTACTCGAATCCAGGGGAGGGAACTGAAGCTTTCTTT.

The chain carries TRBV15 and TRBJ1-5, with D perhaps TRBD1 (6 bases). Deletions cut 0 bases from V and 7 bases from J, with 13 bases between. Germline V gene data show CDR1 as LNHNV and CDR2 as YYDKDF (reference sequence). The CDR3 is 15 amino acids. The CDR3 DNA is TGTGCCACCAGCAGAGACGTACAGGGCGGGCAGCCCCAGCATTTT. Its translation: CATSRDVQGGQPQHF. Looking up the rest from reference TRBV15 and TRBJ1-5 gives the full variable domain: DAMVIQNPRYQVTQFGKPVTLSCSQTLNHNVMYWYQQKSSQAPKLLFHYYDKDFNNEADTPDNFQSRRPNTSFCFLDIRSPGLGDTAMYLCATSRDVQGGQPQHFGDGTRLSIL.

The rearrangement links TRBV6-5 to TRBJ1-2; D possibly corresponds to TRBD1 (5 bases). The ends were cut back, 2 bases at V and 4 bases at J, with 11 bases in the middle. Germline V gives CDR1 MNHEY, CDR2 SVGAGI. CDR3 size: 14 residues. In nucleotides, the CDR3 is TGTGCCAGCAGTTACCGCAGGAGGGGCTATGGCTACACCTTC. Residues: CASSYRRRGYGYTF.

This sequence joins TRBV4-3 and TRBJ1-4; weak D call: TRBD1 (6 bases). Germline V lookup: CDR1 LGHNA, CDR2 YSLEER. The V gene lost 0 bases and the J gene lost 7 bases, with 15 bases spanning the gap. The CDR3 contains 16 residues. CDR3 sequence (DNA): TGCGCCAGCAGCCAAGAACCGGGACACCAGGGTGAAAAACTGTTTTTT. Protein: CASSQEPGHQGEKLFF.

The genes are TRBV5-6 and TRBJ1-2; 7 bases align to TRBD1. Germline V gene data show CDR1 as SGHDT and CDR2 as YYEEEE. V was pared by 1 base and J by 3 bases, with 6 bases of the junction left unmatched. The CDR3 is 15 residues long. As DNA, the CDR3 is TGTGCCAGCAGCTTGACCCTCGGACAGGACTATGGCTACACCTTC. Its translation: CASSLTLGQDYGYTF.